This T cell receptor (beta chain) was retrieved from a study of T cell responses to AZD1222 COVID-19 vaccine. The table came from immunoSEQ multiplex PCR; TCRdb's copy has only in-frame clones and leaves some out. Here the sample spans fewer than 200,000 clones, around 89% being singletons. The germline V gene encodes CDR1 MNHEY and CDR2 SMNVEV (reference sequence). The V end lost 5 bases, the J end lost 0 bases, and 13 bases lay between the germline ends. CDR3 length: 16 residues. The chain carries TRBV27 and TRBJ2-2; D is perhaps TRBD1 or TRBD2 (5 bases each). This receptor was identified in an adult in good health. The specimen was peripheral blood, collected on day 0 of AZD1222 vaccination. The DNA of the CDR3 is TGTGCCAGCAGTCCCGCCGGGACCCCGAACACCGGGGAGCTGTTTTTT. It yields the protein CASSPAGTPNTGELFF.